This T cell receptor (beta chain) was found in a study of T cell responses to AZD1222 COVID-19 vaccine. Study findings and constraints: Nearly half of spike-specific TCRs reportedly go after variant regions that carry no mutations. Spike-specific TCR breadth and depth both grew after two AZD1222 doses. With dominance at 160-218 and 743-854, vaccine-associated CD4 TCRs spanned spike.

Clones were sequenced by immunoSEQ multiplex PCR, and TCRdb holds only the in-frame ones, with some missing. The sample holds about 140,000 clones, about 91% seen once. Trimming removed 4 bases at V and 3 bases at J, with 12 bases between. CDR1 SGHVS and CDR2 FNYEAQ come from the germline V gene. The CDR3 runs 15 residues. Concerning this clone itself: Antigen specificity is unknown.

This chain uses TRBV7-6 with TRBJ1-4; maybe TRBD1 (6 bases). The sequenced sample was peripheral blood, obtained on day 0 of AZD1222 vaccination. The TCR originated in an adult in good health. CDR3 amino acids: CASSSGAGANEKLFF. In nucleotides, the CDR3 is TGTGCCAGCAGCTCAGGGGCAGGGGCTAATGAAAAACTGTTTTTT.